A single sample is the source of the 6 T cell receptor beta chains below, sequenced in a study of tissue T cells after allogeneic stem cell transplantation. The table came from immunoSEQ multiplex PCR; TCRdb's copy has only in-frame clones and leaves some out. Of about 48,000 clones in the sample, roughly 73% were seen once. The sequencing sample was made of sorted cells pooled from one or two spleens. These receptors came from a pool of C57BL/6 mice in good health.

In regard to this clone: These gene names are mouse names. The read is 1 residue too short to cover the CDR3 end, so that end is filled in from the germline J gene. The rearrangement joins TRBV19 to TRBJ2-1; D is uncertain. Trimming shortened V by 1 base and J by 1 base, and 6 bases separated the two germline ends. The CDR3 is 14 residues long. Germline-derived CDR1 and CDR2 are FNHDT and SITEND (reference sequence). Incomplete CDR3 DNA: TGTGCCAGCAGTATACCTCGAAACTATGCTGAGCAGTTC. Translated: CASSIPRNYAEQF. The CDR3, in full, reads CASSIPRNYAEQFF.

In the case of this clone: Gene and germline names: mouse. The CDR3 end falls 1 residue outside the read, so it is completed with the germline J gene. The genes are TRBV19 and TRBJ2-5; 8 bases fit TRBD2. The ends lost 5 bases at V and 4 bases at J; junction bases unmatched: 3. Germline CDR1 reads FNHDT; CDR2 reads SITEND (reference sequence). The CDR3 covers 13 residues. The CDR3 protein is CASRRLGKDTQYF. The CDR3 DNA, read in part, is TGTGCCAGCAGAAGACTGGGGAAAGACACCCAGTAC.

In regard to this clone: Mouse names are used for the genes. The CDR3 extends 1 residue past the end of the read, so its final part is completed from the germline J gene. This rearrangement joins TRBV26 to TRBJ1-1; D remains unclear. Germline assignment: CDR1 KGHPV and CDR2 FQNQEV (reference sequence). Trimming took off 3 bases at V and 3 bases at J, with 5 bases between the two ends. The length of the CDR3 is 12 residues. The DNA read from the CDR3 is TGTGCCAGCAGTCTTTGGGACACAGAAGTCTTC. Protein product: CASSLWDTEVF. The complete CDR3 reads CASSLWDTEVFF.

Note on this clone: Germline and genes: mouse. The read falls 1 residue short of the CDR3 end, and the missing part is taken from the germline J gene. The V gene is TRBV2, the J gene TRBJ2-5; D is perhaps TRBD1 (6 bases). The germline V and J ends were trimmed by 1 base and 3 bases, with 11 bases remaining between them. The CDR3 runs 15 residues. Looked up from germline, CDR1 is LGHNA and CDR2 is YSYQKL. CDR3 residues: CASSQVGQIQDTQYF. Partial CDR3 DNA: TGTGCCAGCAGCCAAGTCGGACAGATACAAGACACCCAGTAC.

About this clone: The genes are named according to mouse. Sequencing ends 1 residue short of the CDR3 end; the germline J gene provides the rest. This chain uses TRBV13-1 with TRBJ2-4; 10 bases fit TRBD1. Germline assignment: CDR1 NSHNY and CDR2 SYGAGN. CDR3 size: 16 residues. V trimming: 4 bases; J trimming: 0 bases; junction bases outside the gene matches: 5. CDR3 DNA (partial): TGTGCCAGCAGTACCGGGACAGGGGCTAGTCAAAACACCTTGTAC. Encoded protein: CASSTGTGASQNTLY. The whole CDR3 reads CASSTGTGASQNTLYF.

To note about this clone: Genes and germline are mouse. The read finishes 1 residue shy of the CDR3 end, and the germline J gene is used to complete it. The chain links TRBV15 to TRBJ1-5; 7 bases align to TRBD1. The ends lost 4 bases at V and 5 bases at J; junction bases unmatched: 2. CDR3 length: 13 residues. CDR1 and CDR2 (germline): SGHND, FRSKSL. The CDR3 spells CASSWDRDQAPLF. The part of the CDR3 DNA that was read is TGTGCCAGCAGTTGGGACAGAGACCAGGCTCCGCTT.